Detailed here is one TCR beta chain. Sequenced by immunoSEQ multiplex PCR; TCRdb stores in-frame clones only, minus some. The data contain roughly 560,000 clones, 78% of them singletons. The source of the sample is a study of shared T cell receptors in the human thymus. CDR1 is MNHEY, CDR2 SMNVEV, per germline (reference sequence). The CDR3 loop spans 15 amino acids. V lost 6 bases, J lost 2 bases, and 16 bases lay in between. This sample was also put to use in a study of human thymus T cells. As that study records: Unrelated people showed highly overlapping thymic repertoires, related research reported.

The sequencing input was thymocytes. V usage is TRBV27 and J usage is TRBJ2-5, with D possibly TRBD2 on 6 matching bases. This clonotype was sampled from a boy in the first two years of life with a congenital heart defect. Written as DNA, the CDR3 is TGTGCCAGCAGACACCGGGAGCAGAGGCAAGAGACCCAGTACTTC. This sequence encodes CASRHREQRQETQYF.